These T cell receptor beta chains were read from a single sample in a study of T cell repertoires in cytomegalovirus infection. In TCRdb, the reads were re-called with MiXCR into one record per CDR3 protein. This table holds 150,000 to 180,000 distinct CDR3 sequences, around a quarter found once. The sequencing input was PBMCs. The receptors derive from a human donor in good health (CMV status not recorded). Some clones in this sample may be carry-over from other donors' samples. The CDR3 runs from the conserved cysteine through the conserved F or W. A D gene is named only where the DNA matches it firmly. A clone size is listed for some rows: how often the clone was seen (once, few, many), or a class if it is expanded.

j_call | clone_size | d_call | v_call | cdr3_aa | cdr3_nt
TRBJ1-1 | - | - | TRBV28 | CASSQGGEAFF | TGTGCCAGCAGCCAGGGCGGTGAAGCTTTCTTT
TRBJ2-7 | many | - | TRBV28 | CASSSPSYEQYF | TGTGCCAGCAGTTCCCCTTCCTACGAGCAGTACTTC
TRBJ2-4 | few | - | TRBV29-1 | CSVVGTSLKNIQYF | TGCAGCGTAGTAGGGACAAGCTTAAAAAACATTCAGTACTTC
TRBJ2-1 | few | - | TRBV12-3/TRBV12-4 | CASSLAGPYRSEQFF | TGTGCCAGCAGTTTAGCGGGGCCATATCGTAGTGAGCAGTTCTTC
TRBJ2-1 | - | TRBD2 | TRBV5-4 | CASSPNLGRDNEQFF | TGTGCCAGCAGCCCTAATCTAGGGAGGGACAATGAGCAGTTCTTC
TRBJ1-5 | few | TRBD1 | TRBV24-1 | CATSDPSGTVNQPQHF | TGTGCCACCAGTGACCCATCCGGGACAGTCAATCAGCCCCAGCATTTT
TRBJ1-3 | few | - | TRBV12-3/TRBV12-4 | CASSLYENTIYF | TGTGCCAGCAGTTTATACGAAAACACCATATATTTT
TRBJ2-7 | - | - | TRBV7-9 | CATGLDSSYEQYF | TGTGCCACCGGACTGGATAGCTCCTACGAGCAGTACTTC
TRBJ1-2 | - | TRBD1 | TRBV29-1 | CSVDRGVGGYSF | TGCAGCGTGGACAGGGGGGTTGGTGGCTACTCCTTC
TRBJ1-1 | many | TRBD1 | TRBV7-2 | CASSLVGTGGTEAFF | TGTGCCAGCAGCTTAGTCGGGACAGGAGGGACTGAAGCTTTCTTT
TRBJ1-5 | - | - | TRBV28 | CASSPGPGEPQHF | TGTGCCAGCAGCCCGGGTCCCGGGGAGCCCCAGCATTTT
TRBJ1-1 | - | TRBD1 | TRBV12-3/TRBV12-4 | CASSQDRAEAFF | TGTGCCAGCAGCCAAGACAGGGCGGAAGCTTTCTTT
TRBJ1-4 | - | TRBD1 | TRBV18 | CASSPPGTDTTNEKLFF | TGTGCCAGCTCACCACCCGGGACAGATACCACTAATGAAAAACTGTTTTTT
TRBJ2-5 | - | - | TRBV28 | CASSLGVTQYF | TGTGCCAGCAGTCTAGGGGTGACCCAGTACTTC
TRBJ1-1 | - | TRBD1 | TRBV7-3 | CASSRDRTTEAFF | TGTGCCAGCAGTCGGGACAGGACCACTGAAGCTTTCTTT
TRBJ2-3 | - | TRBD2 | TRBV6-2/TRBV6-3 | CASSYRAAGTQFSGRAGDTQYF | TGTGCCAGCAGTTACCGGGCCGCCGGGACTCAATTTAGCGGGAGGGCCGGAGATACGCAGTATTTT
TRBJ1-5 | - | - | TRBV7-8 | CASSLIGGSQPQHF | TGTGCCAGCAGCTTAATAGGGGGGAGTCAGCCCCAGCATTTT
TRBJ1-1 | few | - | TRBV19 | CASRRRYRGDTEAFF | TGTGCCAGTAGGCGGCGTTATCGTGGGGACACTGAAGCTTTCTTT
TRBJ1-1 | many | - | TRBV7-2 | CASTPLQGGEAFF | TGTGCCAGCACCCCTTTACAGGGAGGTGAAGCTTTCTTT
TRBJ2-7 | many | - | TRBV7-2 | CASSLAWGREQYF | TGTGCCAGCAGCTTAGCATGGGGCCGCGAGCAGTACTTC
TRBJ2-7 | few | TRBD2 | TRBV10-2 | CASSEDQAGRYEQYF | TGCGCCAGCAGTGAGGACCAAGCGGGGCGCTACGAGCAGTACTTC
TRBJ2-7 | many | - | TRBV7-6 | CASSSSGTPSGEQYF | TGTGCCAGCAGCTCTTCCGGGACACCTTCCGGCGAGCAGTACTTC
TRBJ2-7 | once | TRBD2 | TRBV7-6 | CASSFGTSGVYEQYF | TGTGCCAGCAGCTTCGGGACTAGCGGAGTCTACGAGCAGTACTTC
TRBJ2-7 | - | - | TRBV19 | CASSIDHGGKQYF | TGTGCCAGTAGTATAGATCATGGAGGGAAGCAGTACTTC
TRBJ1-4 | - | - | TRBV2 | CATRQDFNEKLFF | TGTGCCACCAGACAGGACTTTAATGAAAAACTGTTTTTT
TRBJ2-7 | many | - | TRBV6-1 | CASSIGGHEQYF | TGTGCCAGCAGTATTGGCGGCCACGAGCAGTACTTC
TRBJ2-1 | - | TRBD2 | TRBV6-2/TRBV6-3 | CASFRTGGQNEQFF | TGTGCCAGCTTCAGGACGGGGGGGCAGAATGAGCAGTTCTTC
TRBJ1-2 | few | - | TRBV28 | CASRPEGGNYGYTF | TGTGCCAGCAGGCCGGAAGGGGGGAACTATGGCTACACCTTC
TRBJ1-2 | - | - | TRBV4-3 | CASSQVAGFNYGYTF | TGCGCCAGCAGCCAAGTGGCGGGGTTCAACTATGGCTACACCTTC
TRBJ1-5 | - | - | TRBV10-3 | CAISEGIQPQHF | TGTGCCATCAGTGAAGGGATCCAGCCCCAGCATTTT
TRBJ1-1 | - | - | TRBV6-6 | CASSWAGETEAFF | TGTGCCAGCAGTTGGGCAGGGGAAACTGAAGCTTTCTTT
TRBJ2-7 | - | - | TRBV28 | CASSSGGIAYEQYF | TGTGCCAGCAGTAGTGGTGGGATCGCCTACGAGCAGTACTTC
TRBJ1-2 | - | - | TRBV6-4 | CASSEGRWGGYTF | TGTGCCAGCAGCGAGGGACGGTGGGGGGGCTACACCTTC
TRBJ1-1 | few | - | TRBV19 | CASSPRALNTEAFF | TGTGCCAGTAGCCCCCGGGCCTTGAACACTGAAGCTTTCTTT
TRBJ2-7 | - | - | TRBV4-3 | CASSQVSFNYEQYF | TGCGCCAGCAGCCAAGTCTCGTTCAACTACGAGCAGTACTTC
TRBJ1-6 | few | TRBD1 | TRBV25-1 | CASHGTDNSPLHF | TGTGCCAGTCACGGGACAGACAATTCACCCCTCCACTTT
TRBJ1-1 | few | - | TRBV7-9 | CASRGDLNTEAFF | TGTGCCAGCCGGGGAGACTTGAACACTGAAGCTTTCTTT
TRBJ1-5 | - | - | TRBV28 | CASSNPGPASNQPQHF | TGTGCCAGTTCGAACCCAGGCCCGGCTAGCAATCAGCCCCAGCATTTT
TRBJ2-1 | - | - | TRBV30 | CAWTETDNEQFF | TGTGCCTGGACCGAGACAGACAATGAGCAGTTCTTC
TRBJ1-2 | few | - | TRBV7-2 | CASSLRDWGEDGYTF | TGTGCCAGCAGCTTAAGGGACTGGGGTGAAGATGGCTACACCTTC
TRBJ2-3 | few | - | TRBV27 | CASSLSSFDTDTQYF | TGTGCCAGCAGTTTAAGCAGCTTTGACACAGATACGCAGTATTTT
TRBJ1-3 | - | - | TRBV19 | CASSVSGTSGNTIYF | TGTGCCAGTAGTGTTTCCGGGACGAGTGGAAACACCATATATTTT
TRBJ2-3 | - | - | TRBV6-1 | CASLGFPSPDTQYF | TGTGCCAGCCTAGGCTTCCCGTCGCCAGATACGCAGTATTTT
TRBJ2-5 | few | - | TRBV3-1 | CASSQGPTQETQYF | TGTGCCAGCAGCCAAGGCCCAACCCAAGAGACCCAGTACTTC
TRBJ1-1 | - | TRBD1 | TRBV19 | CASSIRQGGDTEAFF | TGTGCCAGTAGTATAAGACAGGGGGGAGATACTGAAGCTTTCTTT
TRBJ2-1 | many | - | TRBV7-2 | CASSPPDWNEQFF | TGTGCCAGCAGCCCCCCGGACTGGAATGAGCAGTTCTTC
TRBJ1-5 | - | - | TRBV7-8 | CASSFAGASNQPQHF | TGTGCCAGCAGCTTCGCGGGGGCAAGCAATCAGCCCCAGCATTTT
TRBJ1-5 | - | TRBD1 | TRBV19 | CASSISTGGIQPQHF | TGTGCCAGTAGTATCTCGACAGGGGGAATTCAGCCCCAGCATTTT
TRBJ2-5 | - | - | TRBV6-2/TRBV6-3 | CASSYDGLTYETQYF | TGTGCCAGCAGTTACGACGGACTCACTTACGAGACCCAGTACTTC
TRBJ1-1 | - | - | TRBV7-9 | CASRGTKNTEAFF | TGTGCCAGCAGGGGTACAAAGAACACTGAAGCTTTCTTT
TRBJ1-1 | few | - | TRBV7-9 | CASSFEGEAEAFF | TGTGCCAGCAGCTTCGAGGGAGAGGCTGAAGCTTTCTTT
TRBJ1-1 | - | - | TRBV5-4 | CASSFSTGAEAFF | TGTGCCAGCAGCTTTAGCACGGGGGCTGAAGCTTTCTTT
TRBJ1-1 | many | - | TRBV7-3 | CASSLNAGRSTEAFF | TGTGCCAGCAGCTTAAACGCCGGGAGGTCCACTGAAGCTTTCTTT